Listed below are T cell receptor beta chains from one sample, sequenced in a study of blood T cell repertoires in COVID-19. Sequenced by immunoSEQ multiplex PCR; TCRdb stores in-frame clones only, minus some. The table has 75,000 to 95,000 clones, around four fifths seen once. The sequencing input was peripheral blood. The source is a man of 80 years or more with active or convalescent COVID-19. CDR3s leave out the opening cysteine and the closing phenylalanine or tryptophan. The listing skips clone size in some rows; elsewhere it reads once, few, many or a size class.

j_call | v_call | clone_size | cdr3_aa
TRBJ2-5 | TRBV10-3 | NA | AIRADRGEETQY
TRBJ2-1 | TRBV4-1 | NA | ASSQREGRNEQF
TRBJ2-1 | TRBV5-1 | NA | ASSPGGTGNYNEQF
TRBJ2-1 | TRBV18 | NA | ASSRSSPGGQPRGSYNEQF
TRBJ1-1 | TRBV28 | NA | ASSLSRNTEAF
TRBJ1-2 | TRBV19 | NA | ASTFGENYGYT
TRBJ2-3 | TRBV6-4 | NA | ASREGQGAGDTQY
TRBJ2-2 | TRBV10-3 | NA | AIQWGQGTGELF
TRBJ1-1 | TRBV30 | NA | AWRDRTNTEAF
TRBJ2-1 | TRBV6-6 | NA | ASSSGTYNEQF
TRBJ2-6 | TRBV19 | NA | ASTTGSGANVLT
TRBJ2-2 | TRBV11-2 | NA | ASSLMTSGVGELF
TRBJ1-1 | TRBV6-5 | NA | ASRGDGGYTEAF
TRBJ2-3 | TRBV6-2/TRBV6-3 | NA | ASSYRGQGATDTQY
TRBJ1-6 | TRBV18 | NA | ASSPKGTGGWSPLH
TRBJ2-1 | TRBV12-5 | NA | ASSPRGGLYNEQF
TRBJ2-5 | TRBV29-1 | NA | SGRQGAIETQY
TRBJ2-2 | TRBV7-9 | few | ASSNPPGELF
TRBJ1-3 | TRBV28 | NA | ASSFEGRASGNTIY
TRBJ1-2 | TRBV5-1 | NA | ASSLSPSGGDYGYT
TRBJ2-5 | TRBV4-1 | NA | ASSQGAGEVETQY
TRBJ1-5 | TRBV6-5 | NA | ASSPTGSNQPQH
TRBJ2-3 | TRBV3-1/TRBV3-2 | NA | ASSLSQGRGTDTQY
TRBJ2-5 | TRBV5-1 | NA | ASSLRTDQETQY
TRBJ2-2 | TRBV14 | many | ASSQALAGGPDDGELF
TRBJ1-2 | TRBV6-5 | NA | ASSPGTGTNYGYT
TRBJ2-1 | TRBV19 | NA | ASSTLGSGAYNEQF
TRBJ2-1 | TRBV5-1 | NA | ASSLTSGGSREQF
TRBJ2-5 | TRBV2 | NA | ASSGLLRETQY
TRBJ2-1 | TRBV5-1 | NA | ASSVRGSYNEQF
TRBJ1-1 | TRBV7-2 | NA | ASSADRGMNTEAF
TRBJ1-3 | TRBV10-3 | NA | AISDGTGGVNTIY
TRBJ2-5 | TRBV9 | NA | ASSVAGVHQETQY
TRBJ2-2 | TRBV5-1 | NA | ASSLVEPGELF
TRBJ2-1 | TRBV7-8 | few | ASSLDRTGHNEQF
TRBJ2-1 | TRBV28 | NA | ASGKVLRGSEQF
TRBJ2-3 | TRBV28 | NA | ASSPPDRDTDTQY
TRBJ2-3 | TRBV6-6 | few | ASTPGQTTDTQY
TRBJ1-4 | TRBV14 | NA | ASSPGILNEKLF
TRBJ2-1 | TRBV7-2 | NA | ASSPNPGLAGNNEQF
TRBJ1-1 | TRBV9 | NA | ASSVGPGWTEAF
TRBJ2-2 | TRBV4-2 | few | ASSQGTSHPGELF
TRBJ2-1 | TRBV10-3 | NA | AINLAGEGNEQF
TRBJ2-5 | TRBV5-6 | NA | ASSRRGLEETQY
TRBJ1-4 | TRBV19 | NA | ASSMGRGSNEKLF
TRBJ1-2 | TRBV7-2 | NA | ASSLSGVNYGYT
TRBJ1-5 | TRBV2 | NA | ASSEGSRVINQPQH
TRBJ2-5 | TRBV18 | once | ASSPEGGQETQY